This T cell receptor (beta chain) was captured by sequencing in a study of cytomegalovirus exposure and HLA in healthy donors. This clone has only a few counts. V dropped 5 bases and J dropped 4 bases, with 3 bases sitting between them. The germline V gene encodes CDR1 LNHDA and CDR2 SQIVND (reference sequence). This CDR3 region has 11 residues. The PCR had 60 Vbeta and 13 Jbeta primers. The protocol was immunoSEQ multiplex PCR, while the TCRdb copy is restricted to in-frame clones and leaves out a portion. The sample consists of about 120,000 clones, roughly four fifths of them appearing once. Sequenced sample: PBMCs. This chain connects TRBV19 to TRBJ1-5, with unresolved D. The clonotype originates from a man in his forties or fifties in good health and CMV-seronegative. CDR3 in DNA: TGTGCCAGTAGTTCTAATCAGCCCCAGCATTTT. Its protein is CASSSNQPQHF.